This T cell receptor beta chain was found in a study of cytomegalovirus exposure and HLA in healthy donors. Looking at the study overall: Of 300 to 450 genotyped donors, about 81% clustered with self-reported Caucasian donors.

The germline gives CDR1 LNHDA, CDR2 SQIVND (reference sequence). V was pared by 5 bases and J by 6 bases, with 16 bases of the junction left unmatched. The CDR3 length is 17 residues. The primer mix had 60 Vbeta and 13 Jbeta primers. The protocol was immunoSEQ multiplex PCR, while the TCRdb copy is restricted to in-frame clones and leaves out a portion. Among tens of thousands of clones listed, about 72% were seen once. Nominally healthy donors were sampled, though unrecorded immune exposures were likely. The chain has TRBV19 and TRBJ1-2, with 9 bases that match TRBD1. The receptor was isolated from a man in his forties in good health and CMV-seropositive. The sample comprised PBMCs. This chain's CDR3 is CASSPEGTGWIKDGYTF. The DNA of the CDR3 is TGTGCCAGTAGTCCTGAAGGGACAGGGTGGATAAAAGATGGCTACACCTTC. The full variable domain, with the rest looked up from reference TRBV19 and TRBJ1-2, is DGGITQSPKYLFRKEGQNVTLSCEQNLNHDAMYWYRQDPGQGLRLIYYSQIVNDFQKGDIAEGYSVSREKKESFPLTVTSAQKNPTAFYLCASSPEGTGWIKDGYTFGSGTRLTVV.